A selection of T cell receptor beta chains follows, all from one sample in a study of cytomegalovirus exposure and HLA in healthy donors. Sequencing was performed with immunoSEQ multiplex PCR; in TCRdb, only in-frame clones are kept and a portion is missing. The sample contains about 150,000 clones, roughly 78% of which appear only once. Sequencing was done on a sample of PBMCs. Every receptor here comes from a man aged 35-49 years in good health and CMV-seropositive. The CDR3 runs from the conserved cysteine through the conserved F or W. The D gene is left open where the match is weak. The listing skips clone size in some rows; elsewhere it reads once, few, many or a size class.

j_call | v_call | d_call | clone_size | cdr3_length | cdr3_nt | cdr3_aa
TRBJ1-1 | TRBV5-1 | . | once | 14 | TGCGCCAGCAGCTTCCAGGGACAGAACACTGAAGCTTTCTTT | CASSFQGQNTEAFF
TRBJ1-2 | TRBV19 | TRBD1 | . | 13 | TGTGCCAGTAGCCCAGGGACAGGCTATGGCTACACCTTC | CASSPGTGYGYTF
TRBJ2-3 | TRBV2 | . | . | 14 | TGTGCCAGCCGACCCCAGGGGTACACAGATACGCAGTATTTT | CASRPQGYTDTQYF
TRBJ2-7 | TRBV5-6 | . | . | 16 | TGTGCCAGCAGCCCTTCTCCCGGGACTCCAACCTACGAGCAGTACTTC | CASSPSPGTPTYEQYF
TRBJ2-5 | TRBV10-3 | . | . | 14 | TGTGCCATCAGTGAGCCGGAGGGCAGGCAGACCCAGTACTTC | CAISEPEGRQTQYF
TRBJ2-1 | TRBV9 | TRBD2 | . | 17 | TGTGCCAGCAGCCCCCGAGGGTCTAGCGGGACCCACAATGAGCAGTTCTTC | CASSPRGSSGTHNEQFF
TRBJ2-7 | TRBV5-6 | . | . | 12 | TGTGCCAGCAGCTTGGGAAGAGGCGAGCAGTACTTC | CASSLGRGEQYF
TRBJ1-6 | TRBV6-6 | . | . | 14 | TGTGCCAGCAGTTACGAAGGGGCGGATTCACCCCTCCACTTT | CASSYEGADSPLHF
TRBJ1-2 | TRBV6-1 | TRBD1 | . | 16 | TGTGCCAGCAGTGCCTTTACAGGGGGCGCTTACTATGGCTACACCTTC | CASSAFTGGAYYGYTF
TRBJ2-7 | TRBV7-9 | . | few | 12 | TGTTCCAGCAGTTCCCAGGGTTACGAGCAGTACTTC | CSSSSQGYEQYF
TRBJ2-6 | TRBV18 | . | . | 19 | TGTGCCAGCTCACCTGCTGTCCCAACCCTGATCTCTGGGGCCAACATCCTGACTTTC | CASSPAVPTLISGANILTF
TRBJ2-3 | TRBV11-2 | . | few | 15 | TGTGCCAGCAGCTTAGGCCCAGCGGGCACAGATACGCAGTATTTT | CASSLGPAGTDTQYF
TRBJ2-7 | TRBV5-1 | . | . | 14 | TGCGCCAGCAGCTTGGGGACTATCGACTACGAGCAGTACTTC | CASSLGTIDYEQYF
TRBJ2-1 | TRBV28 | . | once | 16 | TGTGCCAGCAGTCCCCTCGAGGGCGGGACGAACAATGAGCAGTTCTTC | CASSPLEGGTNNEQFF
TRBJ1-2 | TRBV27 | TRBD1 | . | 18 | TGTGCCAGCAGTTTTGTTGGGACAGAAATCGCCCTGGGCTATGGCTACACCTTC | CASSFVGTEIALGYGYTF
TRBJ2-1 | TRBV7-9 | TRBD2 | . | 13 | TGTGCCAGCAGCTGGGGGGGGAACAATGAGCAGTTCTTC | CASSWGGNNEQFF
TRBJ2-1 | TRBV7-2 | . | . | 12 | TGTGCCAGCAGCTTAGTAATAAATGAGCAGTTCTTC | CASSLVINEQFF
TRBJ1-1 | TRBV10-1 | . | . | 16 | TGCGCCAGCAGTGAGCCCTGGGACACCCCGAACACTGAAGCTTTCTTT | CASSEPWDTPNTEAFF
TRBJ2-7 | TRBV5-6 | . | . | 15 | TGTGCCAGCAGCTCCGACACACCTATTTCCTACGAGCAGTACTTC | CASSSDTPISYEQYF
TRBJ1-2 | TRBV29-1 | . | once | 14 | TGCAGCGTTGAGTGGGGACAACTTAACTATGGCTACACCTTC | CSVEWGQLNYGYTF
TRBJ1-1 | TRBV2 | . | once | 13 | TGTGCCAGTGGGGGCAGGGTTAACACTGAAGCTTTCTTT | CASGGRVNTEAFF
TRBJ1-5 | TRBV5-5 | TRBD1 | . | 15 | TGTGCCAGCAGCTTGGAAGTCGCAGGGGGTCAGCCCCAGCATTTT | CASSLEVAGGQPQHF
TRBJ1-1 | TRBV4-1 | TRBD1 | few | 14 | TGCGCCAGCAGCCGAACGCCACAGGGGACTGAAGCTTTCTTT | CASSRTPQGTEAFF